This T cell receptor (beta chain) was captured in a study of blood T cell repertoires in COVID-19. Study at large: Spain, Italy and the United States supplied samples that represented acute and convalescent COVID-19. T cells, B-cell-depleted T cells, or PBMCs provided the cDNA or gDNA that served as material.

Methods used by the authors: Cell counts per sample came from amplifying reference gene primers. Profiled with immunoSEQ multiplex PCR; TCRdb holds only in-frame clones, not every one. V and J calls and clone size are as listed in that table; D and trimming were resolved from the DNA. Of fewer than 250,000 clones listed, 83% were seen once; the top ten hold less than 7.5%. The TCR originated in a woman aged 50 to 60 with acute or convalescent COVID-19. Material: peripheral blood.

The chain's CDR3 is CASSRAGGVNEQYF. The DNA of the CDR3 is TGTGCCAGCAGTCGGGCAGGGGGTGTGAACGAGCAGTACTTC. The chain links TRBV6-5 to TRBJ2-7; TRBD1 matches at 7 bases. This CDR3 comprises 14 residues. Trimming took 5 bases from V and 5 from J; bases not matched to a gene: 9. Germline assignment: CDR1 MNHEY and CDR2 SVGAGI.